What follows are 19 T cell receptor beta chains derived from one specimen sequenced in a study of spatial heterogeneity in lung cancer. Noted time point: sample taken at primary tumor resection. Sequencing was performed on whole RNA extracted from tumor and nontumor lung tissue, or from frozen PBMC, and the material was left unsorted. TCRdb re-analysed the 5' RACE reads in MiXCR, keeping a single row per CDR3 protein. The table records about 85,000 distinct CDR3 sequences, approximately 18% of them present only once. The sample in question was PBMCs, obtained at surgery. The receptors stem from a male donor with early-stage non-small cell lung cancer.

The chain employs TRBV27 and TRBJ1-2; 7 bases fit TRBD1. The V segment lost 11 bases and the J segment 5 bases; nucleotides outside the gene matches: 8. The germline V gene encodes CDR1 MNHEY and CDR2 SMNVEV (reference sequence). This CDR3 is 12 amino acids long. The DNA of the CDR3 is TGTGCCTCCGCCGGGACAGCTTATGGCTACACCTTC. It is translated as CASAGTAYGYTF.

This clonotype was seen a few times. The CDR3 DNA sequence: TGTGCCAGCAGTTTAAAAAGGACAGGGCTCACAGATACGCAGTATTTT. It yields the protein CASSLKRTGLTDTQYF. The chain is built from TRBV27 and TRBJ2-3; TRBD1 agrees at 8 bases. This CDR3 is 16 amino acids long. Germline values: CDR1 MNHEY, CDR2 SMNVEV (reference sequence). V lost 2 bases to trimming and J lost 2 bases; unmatched junction nucleotides: 6.

This clonotype was seen more than once but under ten times. V usage is TRBV5-4 and J usage is TRBJ2-1; the match to TRBD2 covers 8 bases. The CDR3 sequence is 13 residues long. Unmatched junction bases numbered 4, after V lost 3 bases and J lost 8 bases. The germline V gene encodes CDR1 SGHNT and CDR2 YYREEE (reference sequence). Here the CDR3 DNA reads TGTGCCAGCAGCTATAGCGGGAACTATGAGCAGTTCTTC. The encoded protein is CASSYSGNYEQFF.

The rearrangement uses TRBV28 and TRBJ2-7; 10 bases are a match to TRBD2. Per germline, CDR1 MDHEN and CDR2 SYDVKM. J was trimmed by 3 bases and V by 1 base; bases with no gene match: 3. The CDR3 is made up of 15 amino acids. This chain's CDR3 is CASSLSSGRIYEQYF. CDR3 nucleotide sequence: TGTGCCAGCAGTTTATCTAGCGGGAGAATCTACGAGCAGTACTTC.

The chain combines TRBV25-1 with TRBJ1-3; D gene unclear. The germline V gene encodes CDR1 MGHDK and CDR2 SYGVNS. V lost 5 bases and J 2 bases, leaving 13 bases between the germline ends. The CDR3 loop spans 15 amino acids. The CDR3 sequence is CASSSDLAAGNTIYF. The CDR3 bases are TGTGCCAGCAGTTCTGATTTGGCTGCTGGAAACACCATATATTTT.

This chain connects TRBV9 to TRBJ2-2, with D perhaps TRBD1 or TRBD2 (5 bases each). The CDR3 covers 14 residues. From germline, CDR1 is SGDLS and CDR2 YYNGEE. V lost 4 bases and J lost 1, with 8 bases in between. This chain's CDR3 is CASSRGWNTGELFF. The DNA for the CDR3 is TGTGCCAGCAGCCGGGGCTGGAACACCGGGGAGCTGTTTTTT.

V gene TRBV18 combines with J gene TRBJ2-7; D could derive from TRBD1 or TRBD2 (5 bases each). Germline V gives CDR1 KGHSH, CDR2 LQKENI. The V and J ends lost 6 bases and 3 bases respectively, with 15 bases between them. This CDR3 has 14 residues. Here the CDR3 reads CASSTGGGFYEQYF. For the CDR3, the DNA is TGTGCCAGCTCCACAGGAGGCGGCTTCTACGAGCAGTACTTC.

At least ten counts were recorded for this clonotype. This chain uses TRBV20-1 with TRBJ2-3; D is perhaps TRBD2 (6 bases). Deletions cut 0 bases from V and 0 bases from J, with 7 bases between. The CDR3 runs 14 residues. CDR1 is DFQATT and CDR2 is SNEGSKA in the germline V gene (reference sequence). CDR3 protein: CSARDSGSTDTQYF. The CDR3, as DNA: TGCAGTGCTAGAGATAGCGGTAGCACAGATACGCAGTATTTT.

This clonotype has only a few counts. This chain joins TRBV28 and TRBJ2-3, with TRBD2 matching over 11 bases. J gave up 4 bases and V 5 bases, and 8 bases lay outside the gene matches. The length of the CDR3 is 16 residues. From germline, CDR1 is MDHEN and CDR2 SYDVKM. The CDR3 DNA reads TGTGCCAGCAGTGATAGCGGGAGGGCCTTGGCAGATACGCAGTATTTT. It specifies CASSDSGRALADTQYF.

This chain links TRBV5-1 with TRBJ2-7; 9 nucleotides align to TRBD2. The V gene end was trimmed by 0 bases and the J gene end by 2 bases; junction bases not matched to a gene: 9. There are 17 residues in the CDR3. In germline, CDR1 is SGHRS, CDR2 YFSETQ. CDR3 amino acids: CASSLGTSALRAYEQYF. In DNA form, the CDR3 reads TGCGCCAGCAGCTTGGGGACTAGCGCGCTGAGAGCCTACGAGCAGTACTTC.

V usage is TRBV6-1 and J usage is TRBJ2-2, with 11 bases matching TRBD1. This CDR3 has 14 residues. V shed 8 bases, J shed 6 bases, and the junction held 5 bases outside the gene matches. Germline lookup yields CDR1 MNHNS and CDR2 SASEGT. The CDR3 reads CASVGQGASGELFF. The CDR3 nucleotides are TGTGCCAGCGTCGGACAGGGGGCGTCCGGGGAGCTGTTTTTT.

This clonotype was detected only a few times. The genes are TRBV20-1 and TRBJ2-3; D not resolved. Trimming shortened V by 3 bases and J by 6 bases, and 4 bases separated the two germline ends. CDR3 length: 10 amino acids. Germline V gene sequence: CDR1 DFQATT, CDR2 SNEGSKA (reference sequence). CDR3 in DNA: TGCAGTGCTAGTCACGATACGCAGTATTTT. Translation gives CSASHDTQYF.

Only a few counts were recorded for this clonotype. The chain carries TRBV3-1 and TRBJ2-7; either TRBD1 or TRBD2 may fit D (6 bases each). In germline, CDR1 is LGHDT, CDR2 YNNKEL (reference sequence). The CDR3 has 13 residues. Trimming removed 0 bases at V and 9 bases at J, with 12 bases between. CDR3 DNA sequence: TGTGCCAGCAGCCAAGATCCGGGGGCCGCGCAGTACTTC. This sequence encodes CASSQDPGAAQYF.

The chain carries TRBV28 and TRBJ2-1; 7 nucleotides align to TRBD1. The CDR3 length is 14 residues. CDR1 is MDHEN and CDR2 is SYDVKM in the germline V gene. The V segment lost 5 bases and the J segment 5 bases; nucleotides outside the gene matches: 6. The DNA for the CDR3 is TGTGCCAGCAGTCAGACAGGGTGGGACAATGAGCAGTTCTTC. Encoded protein: CASSQTGWDNEQFF.

This clonotype was seen a handful of times. V usage is TRBV28 and J usage is TRBJ2-1; D not resolved. V was clipped by 7 bases and J by 1 base, with 5 bases between them. Germline assignment: CDR1 MDHEN and CDR2 SYDVKM. This CDR3 spans 12 amino acids. CDR3 protein: CASISSYNEQFF. In DNA, the CDR3 is TGTGCCAGCATTTCATCCTACAATGAGCAGTTCTTC. The entire variable domain, with the rest obtained from reference TRBV28 and TRBJ2-1, is as follows: DVKVTQSSRYLVKRTGEKVFLECVQDMDHENMFWYRQDPGLGLRLIYFSYDVKMKEKGDIPEGYSVSREKKERFSLILESASTNQTSMYLCASISSYNEQFFGPGTRLTVL.

The chain joins TRBV20-1 to TRBJ2-5; 7 bases align to TRBD2. Per germline, CDR1 DFQATT and CDR2 SNEGSKA (reference sequence). CDR3 size: 14 residues. V lost 2 bases to trimming and J lost 1 base; unmatched junction nucleotides: 4. The CDR3 DNA sequence: TGCAGTGCTAGAAGGCCTAGCGGCCAAGAGACCCAGTACTTC. Its protein is CSARRPSGQETQYF.

This clonotype appeared a few times. V gene TRBV27 combines with J gene TRBJ2-7; 7 nucleotides align to TRBD2. In germline, CDR1 is MNHEY, CDR2 SMNVEV (reference sequence). This CDR3 has 15 residues. V was clipped by 2 bases and J by 1 base; unmatched bases: 5. The CDR3 protein is CASSLGSSGSYEQYF. The DNA of the CDR3 is TGTGCCAGCAGTTTAGGGTCTAGCGGTTCCTACGAGCAGTACTTC.

The chain links TRBV5-4 to TRBJ2-3; 10 bases are shared with TRBD1. Germline lookup yields CDR1 SGHNT and CDR2 YYREEE (reference sequence). After removal of 4 bases from V and 2 bases from J, the junction contained 7 bases not matched to a gene. The CDR3 is made up of 16 amino acids. The CDR3 coding sequence is TGTGCCAGCAGCCTCTGGACAGGGGGGGCCACAGATACGCAGTATTTT. It specifies CASSLWTGGATDTQYF.

The chain carries TRBV4-3 and TRBJ1-2; the D is unclear. CDR3 length equals 16 residues. Germline V CDR1 and CDR2: LGHNA, YSLEER. V lost 1 base and J 0 bases, leaving 12 bases between the germline ends. The CDR3 sequence is CASSQGGVYPNYGYTF. CDR3 coding DNA: TGCGCCAGCAGCCAAGGCGGAGTATACCCTAACTATGGCTACACCTTC.